The source of this T cell receptor beta chain is a study of Ad26.COV2.S vaccination and SARS-CoV-2 variants. Germline V CDR1 and CDR2: SGHRS, YFSETQ. Trimming took 0 bases from V and 1 from J, leaving 10 bases between them. The CDR3 sequence is 16 residues long. Treatment of the sample: 19 received Ad26.COV2.S at low or high dose, single or two shots; a few received placebo; per-sample allocation not given. Material that was analyzed had been drawn on day 63 after the first vaccine or placebo injection. Assay used: immunoSEQ multiplex PCR; TCRdb lists only in-frame clones, some missing. The sample consists of a few hundred thousand clones, approximately 88% of them appearing once.

This clonotype was sampled from a person between 18 and 60 years old who received the Ad26.COV2.S COVID-19 vaccine or a placebo. The sample consisted of peripheral blood, taken in a trial of Ad26.COV2.S vaccine versus placebo. The chain employs TRBV5-1 and TRBJ2-2; D is possibly TRBD2 (6 bases). The CDR3 protein is CASSLDPGGNTGELFF. CDR3 in DNA: TGCGCCAGCAGCTTGGATCCCGGGGGGAACACCGGGGAGCTGTTTTTT. The whole variable domain, remainder taken from reference TRBV5-1 and TRBJ2-2, is KAGVTQTPRYLIKTRGQQVTLSCSPISGHRSVSWYQQTPGQGLQFLFEYFSETQRNKGNFPGRFSGRQFSNSRSEMNVSTLELGDSALYLCASSLDPGGNTGELFFGEGSRLTVL.